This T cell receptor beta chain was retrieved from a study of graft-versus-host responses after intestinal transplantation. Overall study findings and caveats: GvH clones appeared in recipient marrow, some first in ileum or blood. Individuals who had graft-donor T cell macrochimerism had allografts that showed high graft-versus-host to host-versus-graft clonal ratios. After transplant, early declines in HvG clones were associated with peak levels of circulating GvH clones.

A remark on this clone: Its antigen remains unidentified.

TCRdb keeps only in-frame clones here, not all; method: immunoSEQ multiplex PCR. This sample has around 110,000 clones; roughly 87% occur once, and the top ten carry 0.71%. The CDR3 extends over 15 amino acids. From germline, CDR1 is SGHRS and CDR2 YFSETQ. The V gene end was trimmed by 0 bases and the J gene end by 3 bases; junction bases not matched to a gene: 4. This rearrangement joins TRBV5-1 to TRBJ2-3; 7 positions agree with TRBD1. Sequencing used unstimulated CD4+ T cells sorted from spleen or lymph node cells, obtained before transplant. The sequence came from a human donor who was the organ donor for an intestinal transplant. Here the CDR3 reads CASSLVGTVTDTQYF. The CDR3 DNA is TGCGCCAGCAGCTTGGTGGGGACAGTAACAGATACGCAGTATTTT.